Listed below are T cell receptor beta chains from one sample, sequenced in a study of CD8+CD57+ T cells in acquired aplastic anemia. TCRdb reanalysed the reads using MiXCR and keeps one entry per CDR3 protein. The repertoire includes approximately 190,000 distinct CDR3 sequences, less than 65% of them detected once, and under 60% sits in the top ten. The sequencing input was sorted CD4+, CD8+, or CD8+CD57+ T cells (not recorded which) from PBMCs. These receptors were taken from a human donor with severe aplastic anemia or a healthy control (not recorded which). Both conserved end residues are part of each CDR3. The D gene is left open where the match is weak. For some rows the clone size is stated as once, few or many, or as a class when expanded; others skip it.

cdr3_nt: TGTGCCAGCAGTGAGAGTGAGGGCACAGATACGCAGTATTTT; cdr3_aa: CASSESEGTDTQYF; d_call: NA; clone_size: NA; v_call: TRBV6-4; j_call: TRBJ2-3
cdr3_nt: TGTGCCAGCAGTTATGGTTACAGTGAAAAACTGTTTTTT; cdr3_aa: CASSYGYSEKLFF; d_call: NA; clone_size: many; v_call: TRBV6-5; j_call: TRBJ1-4
cdr3_nt: TGTGCCAGCAGCTTCCCGGGGTATACCTACGAGCAGTACTTC; cdr3_aa: CASSFPGYTYEQYF; d_call: NA; clone_size: many; v_call: TRBV7-2; j_call: TRBJ2-7
cdr3_nt: TGCGCCAGCAGCCCCGAGGACAGGGGTAGGCACGAGCAGTACTTC; cdr3_aa: CASSPEDRGRHEQYF; d_call: TRBD1; clone_size: NA; v_call: TRBV4-3; j_call: TRBJ2-7
cdr3_nt: TGTGCCAGCAGTTTACGCGGGGGCCTCTACGAGCAGTACTTC; cdr3_aa: CASSLRGGLYEQYF; d_call: NA; clone_size: few; v_call: TRBV28; j_call: TRBJ2-7
cdr3_nt: TGTGCCAGTGAAAAGCGGCCGATCAGCCTCTCTGGGGCCAACGTCCTGACTTTC; cdr3_aa: CASEKRPISLSGANVLTF; d_call: NA; clone_size: NA; v_call: TRBV2; j_call: TRBJ2-6
cdr3_nt: TGTGCCAGCAGCCCACCATTAACCGACGAGCAGTACTTC; cdr3_aa: CASSPPLTDEQYF; d_call: NA; clone_size: NA; v_call: TRBV10-3; j_call: TRBJ2-7
cdr3_nt: TGTGCCAGCAGTGACCGCCAGATCTACGAGCAGTACTTC; cdr3_aa: CASSDRQIYEQYF; d_call: NA; clone_size: many; v_call: TRBV6-5; j_call: TRBJ2-7
cdr3_nt: TGTGCCAGCAGCTTAGATGAGACAGGGGAGGACGAGCAGTACTTC; cdr3_aa: CASSLDETGEDEQYF; d_call: TRBD1; clone_size: NA; v_call: TRBV7-9; j_call: TRBJ2-7
cdr3_nt: TGCAGCGTTGTTGGCGCAGCAGCCTACGAGCAGTACTTC; cdr3_aa: CSVVGAAAYEQYF; d_call: NA; clone_size: few; v_call: TRBV29-1; j_call: TRBJ2-7
cdr3_nt: TGTGCCAGCAGCCGGACAGGCGCCGTTGAAGCTTTCTTT; cdr3_aa: CASSRTGAVEAFF; d_call: TRBD1; clone_size: NA; v_call: TRBV9; j_call: TRBJ1-1
cdr3_nt: TGTGCCAGCAGTCTTGATTTCCCCGGGGCTGGAGGAGAGACCCAGTACTTC; cdr3_aa: CASSLDFPGAGGETQYF; d_call: NA; clone_size: NA; v_call: TRBV27; j_call: TRBJ2-5
cdr3_nt: TGCAGTTTCACTAAGGTTTTCACAGATACGCAGTATTTT; cdr3_aa: CSFTKVFTDTQYF; d_call: NA; clone_size: NA; v_call: TRBV20-1; j_call: TRBJ2-3
cdr3_nt: NA; cdr3_aa: CASRVGHGNNSPHHF; d_call: NA; clone_size: NA; v_call: TRBV12-3/TRBV12-4; j_call: TRBJ1-6
cdr3_nt: TGTGCCATCAGTGGACAGGGGGGGATAGATACGCAGTATTTT; cdr3_aa: CAISGQGGIDTQYF; d_call: TRBD1; clone_size: NA; v_call: TRBV10-3; j_call: TRBJ2-3
cdr3_nt: TGTGCCAGCAGTTACGGACAGCAAATCCAAGAGACCCAGTACTTC; cdr3_aa: CASSYGQQIQETQYF; d_call: NA; clone_size: many; v_call: TRBV6-2/TRBV6-3; j_call: TRBJ2-5
cdr3_nt: TGTGCCATCAGTGGGACTGCCGCCCCCTACGAGCAGTACTTC; cdr3_aa: CAISGTAAPYEQYF; d_call: NA; clone_size: NA; v_call: TRBV10-3; j_call: TRBJ2-7
cdr3_nt: TGCAGTGCTAGAAAGGGGGGGCTCAACTCCTACGAGCAGTACTTC; cdr3_aa: CSARKGGLNSYEQYF; d_call: NA; clone_size: NA; v_call: TRBV20-1; j_call: TRBJ2-7
cdr3_nt: TGTGCCAGTAGTTCCACAGTTTTCTCAGGTTACGAGCAGTACTTC; cdr3_aa: CASSSTVFSGYEQYF; d_call: NA; clone_size: many; v_call: TRBV19; j_call: TRBJ2-7
cdr3_nt: TGTGCCACCAGCATTGGAGGAGAAGGGGAGACCCAGTACTTC; cdr3_aa: CATSIGGEGETQYF; d_call: NA; clone_size: few; v_call: TRBV15; j_call: TRBJ2-5
cdr3_nt: TGTGCCATGAGGGATCGGGGCGGAATTATGGTCTCTGGGGCCAACGTCCTGACTTTC; cdr3_aa: CAMRDRGGIMVSGANVLTF; d_call: NA; clone_size: few; v_call: TRBV11-2; j_call: TRBJ2-6
cdr3_nt: TGCAGCGTTGGGCAGGTCGCGTACGAGCAGTACTTC; cdr3_aa: CSVGQVAYEQYF; d_call: NA; clone_size: NA; v_call: TRBV29-1; j_call: TRBJ2-7
cdr3_nt: TGTGCCAGCAGCTTAGGGACAGGGGGCGGCGAGCAGTACTTC; cdr3_aa: CASSLGTGGGEQYF; d_call: TRBD1; clone_size: once; v_call: TRBV7-9; j_call: TRBJ2-7
cdr3_nt: TGTGCCACCAGCGACAGTAGCGGGCTAAGCTCCTACGAGCAGTACTTC; cdr3_aa: CATSDSSGLSSYEQYF; d_call: TRBD2; clone_size: few; v_call: TRBV15; j_call: TRBJ2-7
cdr3_nt: TGCAGCGTTCCTGTGACGGATACGCAGTATTTT; cdr3_aa: CSVPVTDTQYF; d_call: NA; clone_size: NA; v_call: TRBV29-1; j_call: TRBJ2-3
cdr3_nt: NA; cdr3_aa: CASSLFLCQLTPVLTNTEAFF; d_call: NA; clone_size: NA; v_call: TRBV25-1; j_call: TRBJ1-1
cdr3_nt: TGTGCCAGCAGCTTTAGGCTAGCGGACTACAATGAGCAGTTCTTC; cdr3_aa: CASSFRLADYNEQFF; d_call: TRBD2; clone_size: NA; v_call: TRBV7-2; j_call: TRBJ2-1
cdr3_nt: TGTGCCAGCAGCTTAGCGGATGTGGGCTGGTCGGACACTGAAGCTTTCTTT; cdr3_aa: CASSLADVGWSDTEAFF; d_call: NA; clone_size: NA; v_call: TRBV7-9; j_call: TRBJ1-1
cdr3_nt: TGTGCCAGCAGTGAAGTAAGAGCGGGGGGGCCTGAGACCCAGTACTTC; cdr3_aa: CASSEVRAGGPETQYF; d_call: TRBD2; clone_size: NA; v_call: TRBV2; j_call: TRBJ2-5
cdr3_nt: TGCAGTGCTCGGATTCCGGAACCTTACTACGAGCAGTACTTC; cdr3_aa: CSARIPEPYYEQYF; d_call: NA; clone_size: many; v_call: TRBV20-1; j_call: TRBJ2-7
cdr3_nt: TGTGCCAGCAGCCACGGACAGGGGCGGGACAATGAGCAGTTCTTC; cdr3_aa: CASSHGQGRDNEQFF; d_call: TRBD1; clone_size: many; v_call: TRBV11-2; j_call: TRBJ2-1
cdr3_nt: TGTGCCAGCAGCTTAGCCTTAGGCGAGCAGTACTTC; cdr3_aa: CASSLALGEQYF; d_call: NA; clone_size: NA; v_call: TRBV7-9; j_call: TRBJ2-7
cdr3_nt: TGTGCCAGCAGCCAAGGCTCATGGAAGGATTCACCCCTCCACTTT; cdr3_aa: CASSQGSWKDSPLHF; d_call: NA; clone_size: NA; v_call: TRBV7-9; j_call: TRBJ1-6
cdr3_nt: TGTGCCAGCAGCTTAGCCCAGGGGGCGGAGGAAAAACTGTTTTTT; cdr3_aa: CASSLAQGAEEKLFF; d_call: TRBD1; clone_size: NA; v_call: TRBV7-9; j_call: TRBJ1-4
cdr3_nt: TGTGCCAGCAGCCCGACAGTCGGTGACCCCTCCTACGAGCAGTACTTC; cdr3_aa: CASSPTVGDPSYEQYF; d_call: NA; clone_size: many; v_call: TRBV3-1; j_call: TRBJ2-7
cdr3_nt: TGTGCCAGCAGCTTAGCGGGGGTTGCGGCACCCCTCCACTTT; cdr3_aa: CASSLAGVAAPLHF; d_call: NA; clone_size: NA; v_call: TRBV7-9; j_call: TRBJ1-6
cdr3_nt: TGTGCCAGCAGACCAGCGGGGGGCCAAGAGACCCAGTACTTC; cdr3_aa: CASRPAGGQETQYF; d_call: TRBD2; clone_size: many; v_call: TRBV6-5; j_call: TRBJ2-5
cdr3_nt: TGTGCCAGTAGTACCACGGGCCTCAGTGGCTATGGCTACACCTTC; cdr3_aa: CASSTTGLSGYGYTF; d_call: NA; clone_size: NA; v_call: TRBV19; j_call: TRBJ1-2
cdr3_nt: TGCGCCAGCAGTGCTCAATCTCCTTCACCCCTCCACTTT; cdr3_aa: CASSAQSPSPLHF; d_call: NA; clone_size: NA; v_call: TRBV10-2; j_call: TRBJ1-6
cdr3_nt: TGTGCCAGCAGCGCCCAGGGAGGGTCTGGAAACACCGGGGAGCTGTTTTTT; cdr3_aa: CASSAQGGSGNTGELFF; d_call: TRBD2; clone_size: NA; v_call: TRBV5-1; j_call: TRBJ2-2
cdr3_nt: TGCGCCAGCAGCTTGGCCGGCGAGGGGAACACTGAAGCTTTCTTT; cdr3_aa: CASSLAGEGNTEAFF; d_call: NA; clone_size: once; v_call: TRBV5-1; j_call: TRBJ1-1
cdr3_nt: TGTGCCAGCAGCCGCTATCTGGGGCAGGGTGGAGATTCACCCCTCCACTTT; cdr3_aa: CASSRYLGQGGDSPLHF; d_call: NA; clone_size: NA; v_call: TRBV7-8; j_call: TRBJ1-6
cdr3_nt: TGTGCCACCAGCAGAGATTGGGCTGGGGCCAACGTCCTGACTTTC; cdr3_aa: CATSRDWAGANVLTF; d_call: NA; clone_size: NA; v_call: TRBV15; j_call: TRBJ2-6
cdr3_nt: TGTGCCAGCAGCTTAGAGCCGGTTAACTATGGTTACACCTTC; cdr3_aa: CASSLEPVNYGYTF; d_call: NA; clone_size: NA; v_call: TRBV5-6; j_call: TRBJ1-2
cdr3_nt: TGTGCCAGCAGCTTGTTTGGCAGGTCCCACTACGAGCAGTACTTC; cdr3_aa: CASSLFGRSHYEQYF; d_call: NA; clone_size: NA; v_call: TRBV5-8; j_call: TRBJ2-7
cdr3_nt: TGCAGCGTTGAAGATCACAGGGGCACTGAAGCTTTCTTT; cdr3_aa: CSVEDHRGTEAFF; d_call: TRBD1; clone_size: few; v_call: TRBV29-1; j_call: TRBJ1-1
cdr3_nt: TGTGCCAGCAGTGACCGAACCATCTCTGGGGCCAACGTCCTGACTTTC; cdr3_aa: CASSDRTISGANVLTF; d_call: NA; clone_size: few; v_call: TRBV25-1; j_call: TRBJ2-6
cdr3_nt: TGTGCGTACCAAGGGGATACGCAGTATTTT; cdr3_aa: CAYQGDTQYF; d_call: NA; clone_size: NA; v_call: TRBV7-9; j_call: TRBJ2-3
cdr3_nt: TGTGCCAGCAGCGGTGCGGAAGGTGACAATGAGCAGTTCTTC; cdr3_aa: CASSGAEGDNEQFF; d_call: NA; clone_size: many; v_call: TRBV3-1; j_call: TRBJ2-1
cdr3_nt: TGTGCCAGCAGCTTCAACACTGGAAACACCATATATTTT; cdr3_aa: CASSFNTGNTIYF; d_call: NA; clone_size: many; v_call: TRBV9; j_call: TRBJ1-3
cdr3_nt: TGTGCCACCAGCAGCAGGGGCCCCTACGAGCAGTACTTC; cdr3_aa: CATSSRGPYEQYF; d_call: NA; clone_size: NA; v_call: TRBV15; j_call: TRBJ2-7
cdr3_nt: TGTGCCAGTAGTGGTGGACTAGCGGGGGGCGCGCAGTACTTC; cdr3_aa: CASSGGLAGGAQYF; d_call: TRBD2; clone_size: NA; v_call: TRBV19; j_call: TRBJ2-7
cdr3_nt: TGTGCCAGCAGCTTAGGCAGGCCTAGCGGGGGGTCTTACAATGAGCAGTTCTTC; cdr3_aa: CASSLGRPSGGSYNEQFF; d_call: TRBD2; clone_size: NA; v_call: TRBV7-6; j_call: TRBJ2-1
cdr3_nt: TGTGCCAGCAATCCAGGGGGCAGCAATCAGCCCCAGCATTTT; cdr3_aa: CASNPGGSNQPQHF; d_call: TRBD1; clone_size: NA; v_call: TRBV27; j_call: TRBJ1-5
cdr3_nt: TGCGCCAGCAGCCAAAACTGGAGGGGCCACGAGCAGTACTTC; cdr3_aa: CASSQNWRGHEQYF; d_call: NA; clone_size: few; v_call: TRBV4-1; j_call: TRBJ2-7
cdr3_nt: TGTGCCAGCAGCTCAGGCTACACCGGGGAGCTGTTTTTT; cdr3_aa: CASSSGYTGELFF; d_call: NA; clone_size: NA; v_call: TRBV7-8; j_call: TRBJ2-2
cdr3_nt: TGTGCCAGCAGCGTAGCTATCAGTAACTATGGCTACACCTTC; cdr3_aa: CASSVAISNYGYTF; d_call: NA; clone_size: many; v_call: TRBV9; j_call: TRBJ1-2
cdr3_nt: TGCAGTGCTAGTGGGGGCGAATCGCCCCAGCATTTT; cdr3_aa: CSASGGESPQHF; d_call: NA; clone_size: NA; v_call: TRBV20-1; j_call: TRBJ1-5
cdr3_nt: TGTGCCAGCAGGGGGGGGGTCATGAACACTGAAGCTTTCTTT; cdr3_aa: CASRGGVMNTEAFF; d_call: NA; clone_size: NA; v_call: TRBV13; j_call: TRBJ1-1